The clone carrying this T cell receptor beta chain was counted many times. Its antigen is not known. This sample was included in a study of regulatory T cells in long-lasting Graves disease. Overall study results and limits: The researchers studied only peripheral blood, not thyroid tissue.

Per germline, CDR1 KGHSH and CDR2 LQKENI. The CDR3 consists of 14 residues. Trimming at V came to 0 bases and at J to 7 bases, leaving 3 bases not matched to a gene. HTBI primers from iRepertoire and Arm-PCR of CDR3 regions yielded the TCR beta libraries. Each CDR3 protein gets one entry after TCRdb re-called the multiplex PCR reads with MiXCR. The data hold about 320,000 distinct CDR3 sequences, with 15% to 20% observed a single time. Time point specified: newly diagnosed GD, antithyroid drugs for less than 3 months. Making the TCR library involved RNA that had been extracted from PBMCs. Diagnosing Graves' disease relied on the American Thyroid Association guidelines.

Here the sequenced sample was peripheral blood mononuclear cells (PBMCs), taken at new diagnosis, from a patient treated with antithyroid drugs. The source of this sequence is a female donor with Graves disease. V usage is TRBV18 and J usage is TRBJ2-1, with TRBD2 matching over 7 bases. This CDR3 reads CASSPPDGRNEQFF. The CDR3 DNA follows: TGTGCCAGCTCACCACCTGACGGGAGGAATGAGCAGTTCTTC.